The 17 T cell receptor beta chains listed next were all sequenced from one sample in a study of post-analysis software for immune sequencing data. These TCRs are of unknown antigen specificity. Study-wide points: Five or six TRBV segments were more frequent in patients than controls; TRBV5-6, TRBV5-1 and TRBV20-1 belonged to this group.

Included in the TCR beta cDNA libraries were unique molecular identifiers. In TCRdb, the PCR reads were re-called with MiXCR into one record per CDR3 protein. The sample lists 150,000 to 200,000 distinct CDR3 sequences, about 32% occurring once. Sequencing was done on a sample of blood. The receptors come from a girl aged 10 to 17 with multiple sclerosis.

The rearrangement joins TRBV4-2 to TRBJ2-7; 7 nucleotides match TRBD2. The CDR3 runs 17 residues. CDR1 is LGHNA, CDR2 YNFKEQ, per germline. V was pared by 5 bases and J by 2 bases, with 15 bases of the junction left unmatched. The CDR3 bases are TGTGCCAGCAGCGATCCAGCCCTCGGGGAGGGCCCCTACGAGCAGTACTTC. Translation: CASSDPALGEGPYEQYF.

In its sample, this clonotype was seen many times. One end of the junction varies from germline; a read error may be responsible. V is TRBV7-7 and J is TRBJ2-7; 10 bases are a match to TRBD1. CDR3 length: 14 amino acids. From germline, CDR1 is SSHAT and CDR2 FNYEAQ (reference sequence). The CDR3: CASSFRDRGYEQYF. Here the CDR3 DNA reads TGTGCTAGCAGCTTTCGGGACAGGGGATACGAGCAGTACTTC.

This chain links TRBV12-3 or TRBV12-4 with TRBJ2-1; 16 bases are a match to TRBD2. The CDR3 is made up of 17 amino acids. V dropped 3 bases and J dropped 6; count of bases not matched to a gene: 5. The CDR3 region has the DNA TGTGCCAGCAGTTTGGGGGGACTAGCGGGAGGGCCCAATGAGCAGTTCTTC. Its translation is CASSLGGLAGGPNEQFF.

The chain recombines TRBV5-8 with TRBJ1-5, with 9 bases that match TRBD1. CDR3 size: 14 residues. The V gene end was trimmed by 3 bases and the J gene end by 5 bases; junction bases not matched to a gene: 3. Germline loops: CDR1 SGHTS, CDR2 YDEGEE. The CDR3 here is CASSYDRGDQPQHF. The CDR3 region has the DNA TGTGCCAGCAGCTACGACAGGGGGGATCAGCCCCAGCATTTT.

This clonotype was counted ten times or more. V gene TRBV5-1 combines with J gene TRBJ2-3; D is possibly TRBD1 or TRBD2 (5 bases each). Deletions cut 3 bases from V and 4 bases from J, with 18 bases between. This CDR3 contains 16 residues. Germline CDR1 SGHRS, CDR2 YFSETQ. CDR3: CASSSSGQPGADTQYF. Written as DNA, the CDR3 is TGCGCCAGCAGCTCCTCGGGGCAGCCCGGAGCAGATACGCAGTATTTT.

This clonotype was seen more than once but under ten times. One end of the junction does not line up with germline, which may come from a read error. The chain links TRBV28 to TRBJ2-1, with D possibly matching TRBD2 (5 bases). The germline CDR1 and CDR2 sequences are MDHEN and SYDVKM. CDR3 length equals 16 residues. The CDR3 protein is CANSFGLPYSYNEQFF. CDR3 bases: TGTGCCAACAGTTTTGGACTTCCGTACTCCTACAATGAGCAGTTCTTC.

This clonotype was detected many times. V is TRBV6-1 and J is TRBJ2-1; possibly TRBD2 for D (5 bases). The CDR3 has 11 residues. V lost 4 bases to trimming and J lost 14 bases, with 12 bases between them. From germline, CDR1 is MNHNS and CDR2 SASEGT. CDR3 in amino acids: CASSVWEMEFF. CDR3 DNA sequence: TGTGCCAGCAGTGTTTGGGAGATGGAGTTCTTC.

The chain is built from TRBV30 and TRBJ2-5; maybe TRBD2 (6 bases). This CDR3 comprises 12 residues. V was shortened by 0 bases and J by 11 bases, with 13 bases between the two germline ends. Germline loops: CDR1 GTSNPN, CDR2 SVGIG (reference sequence). The CDR3 DNA is TGTGCCTGGAGTGTCGTCCTACGGGGGCAGTACTTC. This codes for CAWSVVLRGQYF.

Of note for this clonotype: At one end the junction does not follow the germline gene, possibly because of a read error. The chain uses TRBV20-1 and TRBJ2-1, with a weak D call TRBD2 (5 bases). The CDR3 spans 14 residues. Germline assignment: CDR1 DFQATT and CDR2 SNEGSKA (reference sequence). In DNA form, the CDR3 reads TGCAGTACTAGAGATCCACCCGGGCTCAATGAGCAGTTCTTC. This codes for CSTRDPPGLNEQFF.

Details on this clonotype: One junction end disagrees with the germline gene, perhaps due to a read error. The CDR3 loop reads CASTLLGLAGNPDTRYF. The CDR3 nucleotides read TGTGCCAGCACCTTACTCGGACTAGCTGGGAACCCAGATACGCGGTATTTT. The chain couples TRBV27 to TRBJ2-3; 8 bases match TRBD2. Germline V gene sequence: CDR1 MNHEY, CDR2 SMNVEV (reference sequence). The CDR3 consists of 17 residues.

This clonotype was counted many times. This chain uses TRBV6-5 with TRBJ2-1; 10 positions agree with TRBD2. The trim removed 2 bases at V and 7 bases at J, leaving 2 bases unmatched. CDR3 length: 14 amino acids. Per the germline V gene, CDR1 is MNHEY and CDR2 is SVGAGI. Written as DNA, the CDR3 is TGTGCCAGCAGTTACGGACTAGCGGATAATGAGCAGTTCTTC. Translated, it gives CASSYGLADNEQFF.

On this clonotype itself: A much larger clone differs by one base, so this may be a read error. The chain combines TRBV23-1 with TRBJ2-7, with TRBD1 matching over 12 bases. TRBV23-1 carries the ORF label, with uncertain function. With V trimmed by 6 bases and J by 3 bases, 15 bases remained unmatched. This CDR3 has 18 amino acids. This CDR3 reads CASSLDPGTGGAFYEQYF. CDR3 DNA: TGCGCCAGCAGCCTAGATCCGGGGACAGGGGGCGCCTTCTACGAGCAGTACTTC.

The rearrangement uses TRBV6-5 and TRBJ2-2, with D possibly matching TRBD1 (5 bases). Trimming pared 7 bases from V and 4 bases from J, leaving 10 bases between. Germline V gene sequence: CDR1 MNHEY, CDR2 SVGAGI. This CDR3 region has 13 residues. This CDR3 reads CASTYRGTGELFF. DNA for the CDR3: TGTGCCAGCACCTATAGGGGCACCGGGGAGCTGTTTTTT.

The chain uses TRBV5-1 and TRBJ2-3; tentative D call: TRBD2 (5 bases). Germline lookup yields CDR1 SGHRS and CDR2 YFSETQ. Between the trimmed V and J ends, which lost 4 bases and 2 bases, there was a span of 17 bases. CDR3 length: 16 residues. CDR3 in amino acids: CASSLGLGGVTDTQYF. The CDR3 DNA reads as TGCGCCAGCAGCCTTGGACTGGGTGGGGTCACAGATACGCAGTATTTT.

The genes are TRBV15 and TRBJ2-2, with 8 bases fitting TRBD1. The germline gives CDR1 LNHNV, CDR2 YYDKDF (reference sequence). The ends lost 5 bases at V and 6 bases at J; junction bases unmatched: 20. The CDR3 covers 19 residues. The CDR3 protein is CATSGVREPGQVPSGELFF. CDR3 DNA: TGTGCCACCAGCGGAGTAAGGGAGCCGGGACAGGTTCCCTCCGGGGAGCTGTTTTTT. Combining the CDR3 with reference TRBV15 and TRBJ2-2 gives the whole variable domain DAMVIQNPRYQVTQFGKPVTLSCSQTLNHNVMYWYQQKSSQAPKLLFHYYDKDFNNEADTPDNFQSRRPNTSFCFLDIRSPGLGDTAMYLCATSGVREPGQVPSGELFFGEGSRLTVL.

This clonotype has only a few counts. This rearrangement joins TRBV20-1 to TRBJ1-4, with a weak D call TRBD1 (6 bases). The CDR3 is 14 residues long. From germline, CDR1 is DFQATT and CDR2 SNEGSKA (reference sequence). Trimming removed 3 bases at V and 3 bases at J, with 11 bases between. In nucleotides, the CDR3 is TGCAGTGCTAGCCCCGCAGGGGCTAATGAAAAACTGTTTTTT. This sequence encodes CSASPAGANEKLFF.

This clonotype was detected a few times. The V and J genes are TRBV29-1 and TRBJ2-7, with TRBD2 matching 10 bases. CDR1 is SQVTM and CDR2 is ANQGSEA in the germline V gene. The CDR3 covers 16 residues. With V trimmed by 0 bases and J by 7 bases, 12 bases remained unmatched. CDR3 protein: CSVEDLRLAGDNEQYF. DNA of the CDR3: TGCAGCGTTGAAGATCTCAGGCTAGCGGGAGATAATGAGCAGTACTTC.